This entry concerns a single T cell receptor beta chain. Its antigen remains unidentified. As the CDR3 is not closed by the conserved phenylalanine or tryptophan, this likely results from a read error. V loses 5 bases, J loses 10 bases, and the germline ends lie 21 bases apart. The CDR3 numbers 15 amino acids, ends counted. Only the CDR3 region is kept as DNA, spanning 45 bases read in frame from base 1. CDR1 and CDR2 were assigned from the germline V gene as SNHLY and FYNNEI. The sample comes from a study of CD8+CD57+ T cells in acquired aplastic anemia (dated by TCRdb to about 2018). At the level of the whole study: Extracted DNA from sorted CD4+ and CD8+ cells averaged around 3.5 ug, ranging from about 0.17 to 27.4 ug. CD8+CD57+ expansion was defined as frequency above the mean frequency observed in healthy subjects. General conclusions and limits of the study: Patients and healthy controls showed no significant difference in CD8+ Simpson's diversity (P=0.060). Twenty-nine CD8+ CDR3 sequences were shared between patients and controls but appeared highly expressed in patients and within their immunodominant clones.

Genomic DNA was used as template for profiling of TCR beta VDJ combinations and CDR3 sequences. An Illumina HiSeq 2000 was the platform used for TCR repertoire sequencing. In the original analysis: TRBV/TRBJ rearrangement plots, CDR3 size and DJ length profiles, and Simpson's diversity index were used to assess repertoires. The most abundant DNA sequence in the deep sequencing data was defined as the immunodominant clone. CDR3 amino acid sequences were screened for sharing across subjects and were compared with published repertoires and the VDJdb database. TCRdb applied fastp at Q25 and MiXCR to the public reads, then kept only in-frame beta chains. Every distinct CDR3 protein forms one entry, paired with its most common genes and DNA. TCRdb, rather than the study authors, made the V and J calls. The sample includes roughly 260,000 distinct CDR3 sequences, with around 45% observed a single time. The ten largest clones capture 7% to 10% of the sample.

Flow cytometry had shown CD8+CD57+ cell expansion in the patients selected for sequencing. Severe acquired aplastic anemia was diagnosed in all patients according to International Study of Aplastic Anemia and Agranulocytosis and Camitta criteria. No therapy had been received by the patients at the time of blood sampling. The study deep-sequenced TCR repertoires of sorted CD4+ and CD8+ blood T cells from severe aplastic anemia patients and healthy subjects. In the USA, patient enrollment took place under clinicaltrials.gov protocols 00001620, 01623167, 00001397, 00071045, 00081523 and 00961064. Ficoll-Paque density gradient centrifugation was used to isolate peripheral blood mononuclear cells. Before DNA was extracted, CD4+ and CD8+ T cells were sorted using either FACS or magnetic beads.

Recombination joined TRBV2 with TRBJ2-1; perhaps TRBD1 is the D gene, with 6 bases matching. The sample was sorted CD4+, CD8+, or CD8+CD57+ T cells (not recorded which) from PBMCs. The clonotype comes from a human donor with aplastic anemia. CDR3 region: CASSSGQLGLYEQFL. The DNA sequence is as follows: TGTGCCAGCAGTTCGGGACAACTAGGTCTCTACGAGCAGTTCCTC.